The rows below give T cell receptor beta chains drawn from one sample of a study of blood T cell repertoires in COVID-19. Data came from immunoSEQ multiplex PCR; TCRdb stores just in-frame clones and leaves some out. The data hold roughly 75,000 clones, with approximately 87% observed a single time. What was sequenced was peripheral blood. Source of these receptors: a man older than 75 in a cohort sampled during active COVID-19. CDR3s include the opening cysteine and the closing phenylalanine or tryptophan. A D gene is named only where the DNA matches it firmly. A clone size is listed for some rows: how often the clone was seen (once, few, many), or a class if it is expanded.

>.|TRBV6-2/TRBV6-3|TRBJ1-6|.
TGTGCCAGCAGTTATGGGACACTTCTAAATTCACCCCTCCACTTT
CASSYGTLLNSPLHF
>TRBD2|TRBV4-3|TRBJ2-3|.
TGCGCCAGCAGCTATTCTAGCGGGGGTCAGGCAGATACGCAGTATTTT
CASSYSSGGQADTQYF
>.|TRBV12-5|TRBJ1-2|.
TGTGCTAGTGGAACAGGGAGTACGAGCTATGGCTACACCTTC
CASGTGSTSYGYTF
>.|TRBV6-5|TRBJ2-4|.
TGTGCCAGCAGCATTGCGTTAGCGGCCAAAAACATTCAGTACTTC
CASSIALAAKNIQYF
>TRBD1|TRBV7-8|TRBJ1-6|.
TGTGCCAGCAGCTTATTGGGCAGGGGGTTCCCTTGGGGATCCCTCCACTTT
CASSLLGRGFPWGSLHF
>.|TRBV28|TRBJ1-5|.
TGTGCCAGCAGTTTGCGGGTAACTCAGCCCCAGCATTTT
CASSLRVTQPQHF
>.|TRBV6-1|TRBJ1-5|.
TGTGCCAGCAGTGAAGGGGTAGGGGGACAGCCCCAGCATTTT
CASSEGVGGQPQHF
>TRBD1|TRBV28|TRBJ1-1|.
TGTGCCAGCAGTTTAGAGCAACAGGGGAAGGAAGCTTTCTTT
CASSLEQQGKEAFF
>.|TRBV5-8|TRBJ2-6|.
TGTGCCATCAACTCCATGACTGGGGCCAACGTCCTGACTTTC
CAINSMTGANVLTF
>.|TRBV2|TRBJ1-6|.
TGTGCCAGCAGTGAAGGTCAGACTTATTCCTCCCTCCACTTT
CASSEGQTYSSLHF
>TRBD2|TRBV7-2|TRBJ2-5|.
TGTGCCAGCAGCTTAGGGCCGGCGGGGGGCCTGGCCCAGTACTTC
CASSLGPAGGLAQYF
>TRBD1|TRBV7-2|TRBJ2-5|.
TGTGCCAGCAGCTTGGGGGTAGGGGGCCAGATCCAGTACTTC
CASSLGVGGQIQYF
>.|TRBV7-6|TRBJ1-1|.
TGTGCCAGCAGCCAACAGGGTGGAAACACTGAAGCTTTCTTT
CASSQQGGNTEAFF
>TRBD1|TRBV9|TRBJ1-5|.
TGTGCCAGCAGCGTTGGGACAGGGGGTTATAGCAATCAGCCCCAGCATTTT
CASSVGTGGYSNQPQHF
>.|TRBV27|TRBJ1-4|.
TGTGCCAGCAGCCCAGGCCGTACAACTAATGAAAAACTGTTTTTT
CASSPGRTTNEKLFF
>TRBD1|TRBV19|TRBJ2-7|.
TGTGCCAGTAGCCCACAGGGGTACTCCTACGAGCAGTACTTC
CASSPQGYSYEQYF
>.|TRBV7-9|TRBJ2-4|once
TGTGCCAGCACCTGGTCCCGGGGCATTCAGTACTTC
CASTWSRGIQYF
>.|TRBV9|TRBJ2-6|few
TGTGCCAGCAGCCCCTCTTTAGGAAGGGGTATTCTTGGGGCCAACGTCCTGACTTTC
CASSPSLGRGILGANVLTF
>.|TRBV14|TRBJ2-2|once
TGTGCCAGCAGCCTGCCCGGGTGGAGGACCGGGGAGCTGTTTTTT
CASSLPGWRTGELFF
>TRBD1|TRBV24-1|TRBJ2-5|.
TGTGCCACCAGTGACCCCCGACAGGGGCGAGAGACCCAGTACTTC
CATSDPRQGRETQYF
>TRBD1|TRBV10-3|TRBJ1-3|.
TGTGCCATCAGCCAATTAGGAGGGGGCGCCGGAAACACCATATATTTT
CAISQLGGGAGNTIYF
>.|TRBV5-4|TRBJ2-2|.
TGTGCCAGCAGCGGGGCAGGCCCGAGCGGGGAGCTGTTTTTT
CASSGAGPSGELFF
>TRBD2|TRBV13|TRBJ2-7|.
TGTGCCAGCAGCGCACCGGGATCTAGCGGGAGGCTCTACGAGCAGTACTTC
CASSAPGSSGRLYEQYF
>TRBD2|TRBV19|TRBJ2-1|.
TGTGCCAGTATTATGAGCACTAGCGGGGGTGATGAGCAGTTCTTC
CASIMSTSGGDEQFF
>.|TRBV12-3/TRBV12-4|TRBJ2-2|.
TGTGCCAGCAGTTTAACTGAGGTCGGGGAGCTGTTTTTT
CASSLTEVGELFF
>.|TRBV19|TRBJ1-3|.
TGTGCCAGTAGTCCTAACAGGGATCCCTCTGGAAACACCATATATTTT
CASSPNRDPSGNTIYF
>.|TRBV6-5|TRBJ1-2|.
TGTGCCAGCAGTAGGGGGAGACCGACAGGAGATGGCTACACCTTC
CASSRGRPTGDGYTF
>.|TRBV6-5|TRBJ2-3|.
TGTGCCAGCAGTTCAGCGGGCACAGATACGCAGTATTTT
CASSSAGTDTQYF
>TRBD2|TRBV19|TRBJ2-1|.
TGTGCCAGTAGTATCGCCCAGACTAGCGGGGGTTACAATGAGCAGTTCTTC
CASSIAQTSGGYNEQFF
>.|TRBV2|TRBJ2-5|.
TGTGCCAGCAGCGGGGAGGCCCAGTACTTC
CASSGEAQYF
>TRBD1|TRBV27|TRBJ2-1|.
TGTGCCAGCAGTTTATTGGGGACAGTGCCAAGTGAGCAGTTCTTC
CASSLLGTVPSEQFF
>.|TRBV20-1|TRBJ1-2|.
TGCAGTGCTAGACTCAACTATGGCTACACCTTC
CSARLNYGYTF
>.|TRBV12-3/TRBV12-4|TRBJ1-1|few
TGTGCCAGCAGTCCCCCCAAGAACACTGAAGCTTTCTTT
CASSPPKNTEAFF
>TRBD2|TRBV29-1|TRBJ2-5|.
TGCAGCGTTGCTGTAAGCGGGGGCGGGGAGACCCAGTACTTC
CSVAVSGGGETQYF
>TRBD1|TRBV5-1|TRBJ1-5|.
TGCGCCAGCTCGACAGGGACGAATCAGCCCCAGCATTTT
CASSTGTNQPQHF
>.|TRBV4-3|TRBJ1-1|.
TGCGCCAGCAGCCAAGATGGTGAGGACAGCACTGAAGCTTTCTTT
CASSQDGEDSTEAFF
>TRBD1|TRBV7-2|TRBJ2-3|.
TGTGCCAGCAGCACGAGGGGACAGTACACAGATACGCAGTATTTT
CASSTRGQYTDTQYF
>.|TRBV6-5|TRBJ1-1|.
TGTGCGGGGGGTCCAAAGGGGAACACTGAAGCTTTCTTT
CAGGPKGNTEAFF
>TRBD1|TRBV28|TRBJ2-3|.
TGTGCCAGCAGGCCAACAGGGGAATTGGGCACAGATACGCAGTATTTT
CASRPTGELGTDTQYF
>.|TRBV5-5|TRBJ2-3|.
TGTGCCAGCAGCCCCTACAGGGTTGTTACAGATACGCAGTATTTT
CASSPYRVVTDTQYF
>.|TRBV4-1|TRBJ2-2|few
TGCGCCAGCAGCCAAGCCCCTATGGCGGCGGGAAACACCGGGGAGCTGTTTTTT
CASSQAPMAAGNTGELFF
>TRBD2|TRBV4-2|TRBJ2-1|.
TGTGCCAGCAGCCCATTGCAAACTAGCGGGGACTCCTACAATGAGCAGTTCTTC
CASSPLQTSGDSYNEQFF
>TRBD2|TRBV4-2|TRBJ2-5|.
TGTGCCAGCAGCCCCACGACTAGCGGGGGGCCCCAAGAGACCCAGTACTTC
CASSPTTSGGPQETQYF
>TRBD2|TRBV15|TRBJ2-5|.
TGTGCCACCAGCCACCGGACTAGCGGGGGCCCAGAGACCCAGTACTTC
CATSHRTSGGPETQYF
>.|TRBV4-2|TRBJ1-5|few
TGTGCCAGCAGCCAAGATTCCCCCCGGGAGTTTAGCAATCAGCCCCAGCATTTT
CASSQDSPREFSNQPQHF
>TRBD1|TRBV9|TRBJ2-2|.
TGTGCCAGCAGCGTCGGACAGGGCGGGGAGCTGTTTTTT
CASSVGQGGELFF
>TRBD1|TRBV18|TRBJ2-7|.
TGTGCCAGCTCGGACCGGACAGGGGATGGCGAGCAGTACTTC
CASSDRTGDGEQYF
>.|TRBV4-3|TRBJ2-3|.
TGCGCCAGCAGCCAAGATAACAGGGCAGATACGCAGTATTTT
CASSQDNRADTQYF
>TRBD2|TRBV5-4|TRBJ2-5|.
TGTGCCAGCAGCAGGGGCCTAGCGGGGTTGGGGGAGACCCAGTACTTC
CASSRGLAGLGETQYF
>.|TRBV7-2|TRBJ1-4|.
TGTGCCAGCAGCTTCGACAGGACGAATGAAAAACTGTTTTTT
CASSFDRTNEKLFF
>TRBD2|TRBV6-5|TRBJ2-7|once
TGTGCCAGCGAGTCTCGGGGGGGCGGTAATGGAGAGCAGTACTTC
CASESRGGGNGEQYF
>.|TRBV9|TRBJ1-2|.
TGTGCCAGCAAGGCGGAATCGAGCTACACCTTC
CASKAESSYTF
>TRBD1|TRBV7-9|TRBJ1-5|.
TGTGCCAGCAGCCGATACAATTCGGACAGGCCGTATAGCAATCAGCCCCAGCATTTT
CASSRYNSDRPYSNQPQHF